The 25 T cell receptor beta chains given below trace back to one sample, sequenced in a study of OX40 agonist ivuxolimab in advanced cancers. Sequencing used immunoSEQ multiplex PCR; TCRdb keeps in-frame clones, though not all of them. In the table there are under 85,000 clones, roughly 86% of which are singletons. Source: CD4+ or CD8+ T cells sorted from blood, taken in a trial of the OX40 agonist ivuxolimab. The receptors were sampled from an adult with an advanced solid tumor such as melanoma, head and neck, liver or kidney cancer.

This chain joins TRBV19 and TRBJ2-6; possibly TRBD1 or TRBD2 for D (7 bases each). Trimming took off 2 bases at V and 9 bases at J, with 11 bases between the two ends. Looked up from germline, CDR1 is LNHDA and CDR2 is SQIVND (reference sequence). The CDR3 covers 14 residues. CDR3 sequence: CASSITGEGNVLTF. CDR3 coding DNA: TGTGCCAGTAGTATAACAGGGGAGGGCAACGTCCTGACTTTC.

The V and J genes are TRBV6-1 and TRBJ1-4; no clear D gene. This CDR3 has 15 residues. The germline CDR1 and CDR2 sequences are MNHNS and SASEGT. Trimming stripped 6 bases from V and 5 bases from J, with 16 bases between. CDR3 sequence reads: CASSNPWAGNEKLFF. The CDR3 DNA sequence: TGTGCCAGCAGCAACCCCTGGGCAGGCAATGAAAAACTGTTTTTT.

J is TRBJ1-2 and V is TRBV4-1; D is uncertain. Trimming cost V 3 bases and J 0 bases, with 17 bases left between them. The germline CDR1 and CDR2 sequences are MGHRA and YSYEKL. This CDR3 has 17 amino acids. As DNA, the CDR3 is TGCGCCAGCAGCCACGGGCAAACGGCCTTAGCTAACTATGGCTACACCTTC. The encoded protein is CASSHGQTALANYGYTF.

The chain recombines TRBV7-8 with TRBJ2-7; D possibly corresponds to TRBD2 (5 bases). Between the trimmed V and J ends, which lost 3 bases and 7 bases, there was a span of 16 bases. CDR1 is SGHVS and CDR2 is FQNEAQ in the germline V gene. The CDR3 length is 14 residues. Here the CDR3 DNA reads TGTGCCAGCAGCTTGACCGGGAATTTTAAGGAGCAGTACTTC. Protein sequence: CASSLTGNFKEQYF.

The CDR3 region is CASSLVRIPREQYF. CDR3 nucleotides: TGTGCCAGCAGCTTAGTGAGGATCCCTAGGGAGCAGTACTTC. J is TRBJ2-7 and V is TRBV7-9; no firm D call. The CDR3 consists of 14 residues. Trimming took off 1 base at V and 7 bases at J, with 14 bases between the two ends. Germline values: CDR1 SEHNR, CDR2 FQNEAQ (reference sequence).

This clone occurred a few times. The chain carries TRBV6-6 and TRBJ1-3, with a possible D match to TRBD1 (5 bases). Germline V CDR1 and CDR2: MNHNY, SVGAGI (reference sequence). The CDR3 runs 13 residues. Trimming shortened V by 10 bases and J by 4 bases, and 14 bases separated the two germline ends. CDR3: CANQGALGNTIYF. The CDR3 nucleotides read TGTGCCAACCAGGGAGCGTTGGGAAACACCATATATTTT.

In its sample, this clone was seen once. CDR3 protein: CSVAAGLNTEAFF. The CDR3 DNA is TGCAGCGTTGCAGCGGGGTTGAACACTGAAGCTTTCTTT. The V and J genes are TRBV29-1 and TRBJ1-1; D is unclear. Trimming shortened V by 4 bases and J by 0 bases, and 9 bases separated the two germline ends. The CDR3 totals 13 residues. Germline V gives CDR1 SQVTM, CDR2 ANQGSEA.

This clone has just a few counts. The chain recombines TRBV7-9 with TRBJ2-5; unclear D gene. The V gene lost 7 bases and the J gene lost 0 bases, with 12 bases spanning the gap. The CDR3 is made up of 14 amino acids. Per germline, CDR1 SEHNR and CDR2 FQNEAQ (reference sequence). The CDR3 reads CASTDLHYQETQYF. The CDR3 DNA reads TGTGCCAGCACCGATCTACACTACCAAGAGACCCAGTACTTC.

This clone came up once. V gene TRBV25-1 combines with J gene TRBJ1-4; 9 bases agree with TRBD1. CDR3 length: 15 residues. The J segment lost 4 bases and the V segment lost 6 bases, leaving 6 bases of the junction unmatched. The germline V gene encodes CDR1 MGHDK and CDR2 SYGVNS. The CDR3 spells CASRSQGAGNEKLFF. The CDR3, as DNA: TGTGCCAGCAGATCACAGGGGGCGGGTAATGAAAAACTGTTTTTT.

CDR3 region: CASSFGAGSTDTQYF. CDR3 coding DNA: TGTGCCAGCAGCTTTGGGGCAGGAAGCACAGATACGCAGTATTTT. This chain uses TRBV11-2 with TRBJ2-3, with D perhaps matching TRBD1 (5 bases). The CDR3 covers 15 residues. V was cut by 3 bases and J by 0 bases, with 10 bases left in between. The germline V gene encodes CDR1 SGHAT and CDR2 FQNNGV.

This rearrangement joins TRBV30 to TRBJ1-1; TRBD1 matches 9 bases. The CDR3 contains 17 residues. V dropped 0 bases and J dropped 3; count of bases not matched to a gene: 11. Germline CDR1 reads GTSNPN; CDR2 reads SVGIG (reference sequence). DNA for the CDR3: TGTGCCTGGAGTGTATTCGGGACAGGGTTAAGTGACACTGAAGCTTTCTTT. This translates into CAWSVFGTGLSDTEAFF.

The CDR3 bases are TGTGCCAGCCTACAGGATCGGGGCAATGAGCAGTTCTTC. Residues: CASLQDRGNEQFF. The chain employs TRBV2 and TRBJ2-1, with D tentatively TRBD1 or TRBD2 (5 bases each). Trimming took off 8 bases at V and 6 bases at J, with 14 bases between the two ends. The CDR3 is made up of 13 amino acids. Per germline, CDR1 SNHLY and CDR2 FYNNEI.

This chain joins TRBV10-1 and TRBJ2-3; TRBD2 agrees at 10 bases. The CDR3 loop spans 17 amino acids. The trim removed 2 bases at V and 4 bases at J, leaving 9 bases unmatched. Germline lookup yields CDR1 WNHNN and CDR2 SYGVQD (reference sequence). The chain's CDR3 is CASSEASGRRGADTQYF. CDR3 sequence (DNA): TGCGCCAGCAGTGAGGCTAGCGGGAGACGTGGGGCAGATACGCAGTATTTT.

This clone was detected only once. The V and J genes are TRBV4-1 and TRBJ2-7, with 16 bases aligning to TRBD2. The CDR3 is 17 amino acids. Germline V gives CDR1 MGHRA, CDR2 YSYEKL. V lost 4 bases, J lost 3 bases, and 6 bases stayed unmatched. DNA of the CDR3: TGCGCCAGCAGCCCGGGACTAGCGGGAGGGCCATTCTACGAGCAGTACTTC. Translated: CASSPGLAGGPFYEQYF.

This sequence joins TRBV5-1 and TRBJ2-6; D gene ambiguous. The CDR3 totals 17 residues. Germline CDR1 reads SGHRS; CDR2 reads YFSETQ. Deletions cut 0 bases from V and 1 base from J, with 11 bases between. The CDR3 loop reads CASSLVTLRSGANVLTF. The CDR3 region has the DNA TGCGCCAGCAGCTTGGTAACTCTAAGGTCTGGGGCCAACGTCCTGACTTTC.

This chain connects TRBV19 to TRBJ2-7, with D tentatively TRBD1 or TRBD2 (5 bases each). V lost 4 bases, J lost 2 bases, and 9 bases lay in between. Germline V gene sequence: CDR1 LNHDA, CDR2 SQIVND (reference sequence). This CDR3 contains 13 residues. The CDR3 DNA reads as TGTGCCAGTAGTAGGGGGTTTGCCTACGAGCAGTACTTC. Amino acids: CASSRGFAYEQYF.

V is TRBV28 and J is TRBJ1-2; D remains ambiguous. Germline-derived CDR1 and CDR2 are MDHEN and SYDVKM. Trimming removed 7 bases from V and 7 bases from J, with 16 bases in between. CDR3 size: 13 residues. The CDR3 reads CASTDRRLTGYTF. Written as DNA, the CDR3 is TGTGCCAGCACGGACCGAAGACTAACTGGCTACACCTTC.

The chain combines TRBV7-6 with TRBJ2-2; no clear D gene. Trimming took off 5 bases at V and 0 bases at J, with 19 bases between the two ends. Germline V CDR1 and CDR2: SGHVS, FNYEAQ. The CDR3 is made up of 18 amino acids. CDR3 protein: CASSPLLRHSTNTGELFF. The CDR3 DNA reads as TGTGCCAGCAGCCCCCTTCTTCGGCACAGCACGAACACCGGGGAGCTGTTTTTT.

This chain uses TRBV11-3 with TRBJ2-3; 8 nucleotides agree with TRBD1. Looked up from germline, CDR1 is SGHNT and CDR2 is YENEEA. This CDR3 is 14 amino acids long. The ends lost 4 bases at V and 5 bases at J; junction bases unmatched: 5. This CDR3 is CASSSGQEIDTQYF. CDR3 nucleotides: TGTGCCAGCAGCTCGGGACAGGAGATAGATACGCAGTATTTT.

The V call is TRBV28, the J call TRBJ1-1, with TRBD1 matching 7 bases. V shed 7 bases, J shed 6 bases, and the junction held 11 bases outside the gene matches. Germline-derived CDR1 and CDR2 are MDHEN and SYDVKM. The CDR3 totals 14 residues. In DNA form, the CDR3 reads TGTGCCAGCAACCAATTCCAGGGGGATTCTGAAGCTTTCTTT. Protein product: CASNQFQGDSEAFF.

The J gene is TRBJ2-2, the V gene TRBV7-9; D uncertain. V was pared by 3 bases and J by 7 bases, with 3 bases between. The length of the CDR3 is 11 residues. Germline V gene sequence: CDR1 SEHNR, CDR2 FQNEAQ (reference sequence). CDR3 DNA sequence: TGTGCCAGCAGCTTCTACGGGGAGCTGTTTTTT. As protein: CASSFYGELFF.

The chain uses TRBV28 and TRBJ2-7; 16 nucleotides match TRBD2. V shed 8 bases, J shed 2 bases, and the junction held 9 bases outside the gene matches. Germline loops: CDR1 MDHEN, CDR2 SYDVKM. The CDR3 spans 17 residues. The chain's CDR3 is CASLKGLAGGYPYEQYF. The CDR3 DNA reads TGTGCCAGCCTTAAGGGACTAGCGGGAGGGTATCCCTACGAGCAGTACTTC.

V usage is TRBV4-1 and J usage is TRBJ1-2; TRBD1 is a possible D gene (5 bases). V lost 0 bases and J lost 8, with 16 bases in between. The germline V gene encodes CDR1 MGHRA and CDR2 YSYEKL. The CDR3 totals 15 residues. The CDR3 loop reads CASSQEGNRIWGYTF. The CDR3 DNA sequence: TGCGCCAGCAGCCAAGAGGGTAACAGGATATGGGGCTACACCTTC.

The chain recombines TRBV2 with TRBJ2-7; D may correspond to TRBD1 or TRBD2 (5 bases each). The CDR3 extends over 14 amino acids. The germline V gene encodes CDR1 SNHLY and CDR2 FYNNEI. Between the trimmed V and J ends, which lost 8 bases and 6 bases, there was a span of 20 bases. CDR3 sequence: CASHPGTLVGEQYF. The DNA for the CDR3 is TGTGCCAGCCACCCCGGGACCCTAGTAGGCGAGCAGTACTTC.

This chain joins TRBV4-1 and TRBJ2-7; 10 bases align to TRBD2. Germline V gene lookup returns CDR1 MGHRA and CDR2 YSYEKL. The CDR3 covers 18 residues. Trimming cost V 3 bases and J 2 bases; bases outside gene matches: 13. The CDR3 loop is CASSHPKGILAGTYEQYF. The CDR3 coding sequence is TGCGCCAGCAGCCATCCGAAGGGAATACTAGCGGGAACCTACGAGCAGTACTTC.